Presented here are 3 T cell receptor beta chains from one specimen sequenced in a study of blood T cells in healthy people across ages. Using a J-beta primer mix together with a sample-barcoded 5' primer, a second PCR was run for about 6 to 11 cycles. TCRdb processed the 5' RACE reads anew with MiXCR; each CDR3 protein has one entry. This table has approximately 730,000 distinct CDR3 sequences, approximately 39% appearing once. The sample consisted of blood. The source of these receptors is a woman aged 60-75 years in good health.

Comments on this clonotype: Given a much more abundant clone one base away, this may be a read error. The CDR3 here is CASGSGTGSSGANVLTF. CDR3 in DNA: TGTGCCAGCGGTTCCGGGACAGGGAGCTCTGGGGCCAACGTCCTGACTTTC. The chain employs TRBV6-4 and TRBJ2-6; 9 bases map to TRBD1. Germline CDR1 is MRHNA and CDR2 is SNTAGT. Trimming at V came to 8 bases and at J to 0 bases, leaving 8 bases not matched to a gene. This CDR3 has 17 residues.

The rearrangement joins TRBV29-1 to TRBJ1-1, with D hard to call. The V gene lost 3 bases and the J gene lost 0 bases, with 8 bases spanning the gap. The germline gives CDR1 SQVTM, CDR2 ANQGSEA. The CDR3 extends over 13 amino acids. In nucleotides, the CDR3 is TGCAGCGTTGATCGGGCGATGAACACTGAAGCTTTCTTT. It codes for CSVDRAMNTEAFF.

This chain links TRBV9 with TRBJ2-1; D possibly corresponds to TRBD2 (6 bases). The CDR3 is made up of 14 amino acids. Between the trimmed V and J ends, which lost 3 bases and 7 bases, there was a span of 14 bases. From germline, CDR1 is SGDLS and CDR2 YYNGEE. This chain's CDR3 is CASSANVRGNEQFF. CDR3 coding DNA: TGTGCCAGCAGCGCCAACGTTCGGGGGAATGAGCAGTTCTTC. The full variable domain, its missing parts supplied by reference TRBV9 and TRBJ2-1, is DSGVTQTPKHLITATGQRVTLRCSPRSGDLSVYWYQQSLDQGLQFLIQYYNGEERAKGNILERFSAQQFPDLHSELNLSSLELGDSALYFCASSANVRGNEQFFGPGTRLTVL.